Presented here are 10 T cell receptor beta chains from one specimen sequenced in a study of radiotherapy plus CTLA-4 blockade in lung cancer. Clones were sequenced by immunoSEQ multiplex PCR, and TCRdb holds only the in-frame ones, with some missing. The sample contains 85,000 to 100,000 clones, around 87% of which appear only once. The sequencing here drew on peripheral blood, taken from a patient treated with radiotherapy plus ipilimumab. The receptors originated from a human donor with non-small cell lung cancer that progressed on radiotherapy plus ipilimumab.

The chain joins TRBV19 to TRBJ1-5; D possibly corresponds to TRBD1 (5 bases). Germline V CDR1 and CDR2: LNHDA, SQIVND (reference sequence). The length of the CDR3 is 15 residues. V was pared by 6 bases and J by 0 bases, with 12 bases between. The CDR3 sequence: CASSRGDYSNQPQHF. In DNA, the CDR3 is TGTGCCAGTAGCCGAGGGGATTATAGCAATCAGCCCCAGCATTTT.

The chain carries TRBV7-2 and TRBJ1-2; a possible D gene is TRBD1 (5 bases). Trimming left V 3 bases short and J 0 bases short, with 14 bases between. This CDR3 has 16 amino acids. CDR1 and CDR2 (germline): SGHTA, FQGNSA. The CDR3 reads CASSFGGLGANYGYTF. In DNA form, the CDR3 reads TGTGCCAGCAGCTTCGGGGGGTTAGGAGCTAACTATGGCTACACCTTC.

This clone was seen only once. The chain employs TRBV5-6 and TRBJ1-1; possible D gene TRBD1, 5 bases. This CDR3 has 13 amino acids. Germline loops: CDR1 SGHDT, CDR2 YYEEEE. V was cut by 1 base and J by 7 bases, with 11 bases left in between. In DNA, the CDR3 is TGTGCCAGCAGCTTGAGAGGGCAGGGTGAAGCTTTCTTT. Its protein is CASSLRGQGEAFF.

This clone was counted a few times. The chain links TRBV19 to TRBJ2-3; 9 bases fit TRBD1. This CDR3 is built from 20 residues. Looked up from germline, CDR1 is LNHDA and CDR2 is SQIVND (reference sequence). With V trimmed by 1 base and J by 1 base, 15 bases remained unmatched. CDR3 in amino acids: CASSIVGGQGLPRGTDTQYF. CDR3 DNA: TGTGCCAGTAGTATAGTGGGGGGACAGGGACTTCCCCGTGGCACAGATACGCAGTATTTT.

The chain uses TRBV4-1 and TRBJ1-1; perhaps TRBD1 as D (6 bases). The CDR3 is made up of 15 amino acids. The ends were cut back, 4 bases at V and 4 bases at J, with 16 bases in the middle. CDR1 is MGHRA, CDR2 YSYEKL, per germline. The CDR3 nucleotides read TGCGCCAGCAGCCCGTGGTGGACAGCGGGCACTGAAGCTTTCTTT. This sequence encodes CASSPWWTAGTEAFF.

The chain carries TRBV9 and TRBJ2-5, with a tentative D call TRBD1 (5 bases). CDR1 is SGDLS and CDR2 is YYNGEE in the germline V gene. The CDR3 is 14 amino acids. V gave up 4 bases and J gave up 2 bases, with 12 bases separating them. The CDR3 region has the DNA TGTGCCAGCAGCCAGGGTTTGGCTCAAGAGACCCAGTACTTC. Its protein product is CASSQGLAQETQYF.

The sample holds a few counts of this clone. J is TRBJ2-3 and V is TRBV11-3; D unresolved. Trimming removed 4 bases from V and 8 bases from J, with 10 bases in between. The CDR3 covers 12 residues. Germline assignment: CDR1 SGHNT and CDR2 YENEEA. The CDR3 loop reads CASSYWDGTQYF. CDR3 DNA: TGTGCCAGCAGCTATTGGGATGGTACGCAGTATTTT.

The chain carries TRBV6-1 and TRBJ2-5, with a tentative D call TRBD2 (5 bases). With 8 bases removed from V and 5 bases from J, the gap between germline ends came to 15 bases. Germline CDR1 reads MNHNS; CDR2 reads SASEGT. The CDR3 length is 13 residues. CDR3 region: CASAWQKRETQYF. DNA for the CDR3: TGTGCCAGCGCTTGGCAGAAGCGGGAGACCCAGTACTTC.

The chain employs TRBV5-1 and TRBJ1-1, with TRBD1 matching over 9 bases. J gave up 5 bases and V 0 bases, and 8 bases lay outside the gene matches. Germline values: CDR1 SGHRS, CDR2 YFSETQ. The CDR3 runs to 16 residues. CDR3 loop: CASSLALGQGYTEAFF. CDR3 in DNA: TGCGCCAGCAGCTTGGCCCTCGGACAGGGGTATACTGAAGCTTTCTTT.

The chain carries TRBV19 and TRBJ2-1; perhaps TRBD2 as D (5 bases). V was shortened by 7 bases and J by 9 bases, with 22 bases between the two germline ends. The CDR3 covers 15 residues. Germline CDR1 reads LNHDA; CDR2 reads SQIVND (reference sequence). As DNA, the CDR3 is TGTGCCAGTAACTACGGAGGCCTAGATTTCAGTGAGCAGTTCTTC. Translating gives CASNYGGLDFSEQFF. The full variable domain, its missing parts supplied by reference TRBV19 and TRBJ2-1, is DGGITQSPKYLFRKEGQNVTLSCEQNLNHDAMYWYRQDPGQGLRLIYYSQIVNDFQKGDIAEGYSVSREKKESFPLTVTSAQKNPTAFYLCASNYGGLDFSEQFFGPGTRLTVL.